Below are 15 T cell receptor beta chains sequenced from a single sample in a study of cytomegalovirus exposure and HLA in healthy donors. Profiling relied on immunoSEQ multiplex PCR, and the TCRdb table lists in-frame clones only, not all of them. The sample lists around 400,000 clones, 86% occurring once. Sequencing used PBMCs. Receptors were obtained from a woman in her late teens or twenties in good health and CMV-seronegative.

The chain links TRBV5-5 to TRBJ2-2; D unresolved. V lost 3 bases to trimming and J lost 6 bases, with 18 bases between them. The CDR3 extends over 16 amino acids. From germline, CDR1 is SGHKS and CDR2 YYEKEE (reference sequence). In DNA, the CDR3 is TGTGCCAGCAGCTACGGGTCCCCCTTCGAGTCCGGGGAGCTGTTTTTT. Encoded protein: CASSYGSPFESGELFF.

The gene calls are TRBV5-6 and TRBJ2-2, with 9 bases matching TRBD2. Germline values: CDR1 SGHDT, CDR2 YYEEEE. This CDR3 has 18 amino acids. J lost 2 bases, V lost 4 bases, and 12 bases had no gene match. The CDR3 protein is CASSRTGGRALNTGELFF. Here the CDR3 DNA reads TGTGCCAGCAGCCGGACAGGCGGGAGGGCGCTAAACACCGGGGAGCTGTTTTTT.

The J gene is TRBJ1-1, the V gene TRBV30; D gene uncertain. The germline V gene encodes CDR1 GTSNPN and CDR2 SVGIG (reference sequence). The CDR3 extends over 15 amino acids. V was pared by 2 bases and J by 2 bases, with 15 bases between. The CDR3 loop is CAWSTQLGGNTEAFF. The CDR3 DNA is TGTGCCTGGAGTACCCAACTTGGAGGTAACACTGAAGCTTTCTTT.

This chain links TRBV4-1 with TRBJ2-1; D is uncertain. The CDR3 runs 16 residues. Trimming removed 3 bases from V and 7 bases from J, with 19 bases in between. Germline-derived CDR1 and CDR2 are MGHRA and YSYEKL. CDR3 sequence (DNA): TGCGCCAGCAGCCAGCCCGGTAGGCGGATTTATAATGAGCAGTTCTTC. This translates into CASSQPGRRIYNEQFF.

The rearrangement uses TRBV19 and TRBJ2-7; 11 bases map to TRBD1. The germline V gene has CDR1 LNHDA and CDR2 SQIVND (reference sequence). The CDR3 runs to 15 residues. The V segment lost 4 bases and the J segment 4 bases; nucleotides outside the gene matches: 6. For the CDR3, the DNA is TGTGCCAGTAGTACAAGGACAGGGGGCGCTTACGAGCAGTACTTC. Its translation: CASSTRTGGAYEQYF. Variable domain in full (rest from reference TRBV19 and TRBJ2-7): DGGITQSPKYLFRKEGQNVTLSCEQNLNHDAMYWYRQDPGQGLRLIYYSQIVNDFQKGDIAEGYSVSREKKESFPLTVTSAQKNPTAFYLCASSTRTGGAYEQYFGPGTRLTVT.

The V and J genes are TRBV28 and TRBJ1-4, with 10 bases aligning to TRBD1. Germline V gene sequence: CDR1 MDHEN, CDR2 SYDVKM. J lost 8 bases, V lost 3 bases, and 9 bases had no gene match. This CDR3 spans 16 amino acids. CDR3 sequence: CASSFVPGTGVEKLFF. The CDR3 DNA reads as TGTGCCAGCAGTTTTGTCCCCGGGACAGGGGTCGAAAAACTGTTTTTT.

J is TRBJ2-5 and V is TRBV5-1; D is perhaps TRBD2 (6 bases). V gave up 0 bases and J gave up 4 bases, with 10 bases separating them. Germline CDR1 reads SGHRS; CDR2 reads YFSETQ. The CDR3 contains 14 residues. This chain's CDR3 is CASSLAGGTETQYF. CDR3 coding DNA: TGCGCCAGCAGCTTGGCTGGCGGGACAGAGACCCAGTACTTC.

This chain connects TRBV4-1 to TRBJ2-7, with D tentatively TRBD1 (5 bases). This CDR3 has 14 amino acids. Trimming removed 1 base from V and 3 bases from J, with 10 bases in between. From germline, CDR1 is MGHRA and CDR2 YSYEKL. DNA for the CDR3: TGCGCCAGCAGCCAAGTAGGGGCAGGCTACGAGCAGTACTTC. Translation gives CASSQVGAGYEQYF.

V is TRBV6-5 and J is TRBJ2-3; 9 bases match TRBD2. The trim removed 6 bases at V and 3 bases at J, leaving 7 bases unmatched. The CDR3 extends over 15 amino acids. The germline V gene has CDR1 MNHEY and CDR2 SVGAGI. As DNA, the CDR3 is TGTGCCAGCAGCCACAGCGGGGGGAGGACAGATACGCAGTATTTT. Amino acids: CASSHSGGRTDTQYF.

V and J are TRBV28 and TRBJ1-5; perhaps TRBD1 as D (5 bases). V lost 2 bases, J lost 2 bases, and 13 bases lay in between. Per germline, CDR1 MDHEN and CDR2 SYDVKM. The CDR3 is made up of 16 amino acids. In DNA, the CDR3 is TGTGCCAGCAGTTTAGGACCGGGGGATGGCAATCAGCCCCAGCATTTT. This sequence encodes CASSLGPGDGNQPQHF.

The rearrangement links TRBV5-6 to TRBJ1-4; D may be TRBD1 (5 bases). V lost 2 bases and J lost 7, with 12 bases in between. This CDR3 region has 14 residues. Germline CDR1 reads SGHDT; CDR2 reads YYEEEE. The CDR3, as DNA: TGTGCCAGCAGCTTAAGAGACAGTGGTGAAAAACTGTTTTTT. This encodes CASSLRDSGEKLFF.

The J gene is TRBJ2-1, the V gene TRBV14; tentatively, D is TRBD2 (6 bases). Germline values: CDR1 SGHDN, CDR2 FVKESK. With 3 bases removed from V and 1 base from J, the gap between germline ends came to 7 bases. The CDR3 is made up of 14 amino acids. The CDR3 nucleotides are TGTGCCAGCAGCCACCGGGAGTCCTACAATGAGCAGTTCTTC. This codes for CASSHRESYNEQFF.

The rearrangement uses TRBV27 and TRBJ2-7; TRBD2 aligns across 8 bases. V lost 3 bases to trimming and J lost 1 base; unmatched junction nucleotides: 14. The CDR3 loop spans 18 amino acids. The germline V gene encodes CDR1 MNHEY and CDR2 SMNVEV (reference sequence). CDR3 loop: CASSFGTPAGAVSYEQYF. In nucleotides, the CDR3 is TGTGCCAGCAGTTTTGGAACTCCAGCGGGAGCGGTTTCCTACGAGCAGTACTTC.

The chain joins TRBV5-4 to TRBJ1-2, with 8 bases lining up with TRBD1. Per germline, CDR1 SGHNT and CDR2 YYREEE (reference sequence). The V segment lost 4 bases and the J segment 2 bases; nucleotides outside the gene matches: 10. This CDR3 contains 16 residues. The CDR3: CASSAKQGDLNYGYTF. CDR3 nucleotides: TGTGCCAGCAGCGCTAAACAGGGGGACTTAAACTATGGCTACACCTTC.

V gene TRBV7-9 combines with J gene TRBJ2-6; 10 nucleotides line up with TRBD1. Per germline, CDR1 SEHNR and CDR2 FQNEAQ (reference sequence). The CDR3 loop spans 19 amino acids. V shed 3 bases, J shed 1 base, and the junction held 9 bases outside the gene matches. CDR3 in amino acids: CASSFVPGQGISGANVLTF. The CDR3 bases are TGTGCCAGCAGCTTCGTCCCGGGACAGGGGATATCTGGGGCCAACGTCCTGACTTTC.